These T cell receptor beta chains were read from a single sample in a study of human T cells and chemical hapten exposure. TCRdb fed the RACE reads into MiXCR, producing one record per CDR3 protein. Of approximately 100,000 distinct CDR3 sequences listed, around 10% are singletons. Specimen: whole blood, collected in connection with sensitization to the hapten diphenylcyclopropenone (DPC). All receptors come from a woman in her thirties or forties with alopecia areata. Some clones in this sample may be carry-over from other donors' samples. The CDR3 runs from the conserved cysteine through the conserved F or W. The order of the fields is J gene, V gene, D gene, clone size, CDR3 protein, CDR3 DNA. D genes are given only for firm matches. Clone size is given for some rows only: seen once, a few or many times, or a class if the clone is expanded.

>TRBJ1-3|TRBV6-5|.|once
CASSPVLVGNTIYF
TGTGCCAGCAGTCCCGTCTTGGTTGGAAACACCATATATTTT
>TRBJ2-1|TRBV6-2/TRBV6-3|.|few
CGAGYNEQFF
TGCGGGGCGGGGTACAATGAGCAGTTCTTC
>TRBJ2-3|TRBV7-8|TRBD2|.
CASSFPGGVDTQYF
TGTGCCAGCAGCTTTCCGGGGGGGGTGGATACGCAGTATTTT
>TRBJ2-2|TRBV12-3/TRBV12-4|TRBD2|.
CASSPLAGGPGELFF
TGTGCCAGCAGTCCCCTAGCGGGGGGGCCCGGGGAGCTGTTTTTT
>TRBJ2-3|TRBV6-2/TRBV6-3|TRBD1|many
CASSSQDRGHAIQRSSGQYF
TGTGCCAGCAGTTCCCAGGACAGGGGGCACGCAATCCAACGTTCATCAGGGCAGTATTTT
>TRBJ2-3|TRBV2|.|many
CASSGWGPTDTQYF
TGTGCCAGCAGTGGCTGGGGCCCGACCGATACGCAGTATTTT
>TRBJ2-7|TRBV7-2|.|many
CASSLIGVYEQYF
TGTGCCAGCAGCTTAATAGGGGTGTACGAGCAGTACTTC
>TRBJ2-2|TRBV6-1|TRBD1|many
CASRLGQATGELFF
TGTGCCAGCAGACTTGGACAGGCGACCGGGGAGCTGTTTTTT
>TRBJ1-2|TRBV6-2/TRBV6-3|TRBD1|few
CASSQPGQGRYGYTF
TGTGCCAGCAGTCAGCCGGGACAGGGACGCTATGGCTACACCTTC
>TRBJ2-5|TRBV7-9|.|.
CASSWGHQQETQYF
TGTGCCAGCAGCTGGGGACACCAACAAGAGACCCAGTACTTC
>TRBJ1-6|TRBV5-4|.|many
CASSLLGGSSPLHF
TGTGCCAGCAGCTTGTTAGGGGGGAGTTCACCCCTCCACTTT
>TRBJ2-1|TRBV5-1|.|many
CASSLAVGAKSSYNEQFF
TGCGCCAGCAGCTTGGCCGTCGGGGCGAAGAGCTCCTACAATGAGCAGTTCTTC
>TRBJ2-7|TRBV7-9|TRBD2|many
CASRPGRGTNPHEQYF
TGTGCCAGCAGACCGGGGCGGGGGACGAACCCCCACGAGCAGTACTTC
>TRBJ2-7|TRBV4-1|.|.
CASSIHSQDPGEQYF
TGCGCCAGCAGCATCCACTCACAGGACCCGGGCGAGCAGTACTTC
>TRBJ2-5|TRBV7-9|.|few
CASSTTGVIVQETQYF
TGTGCCAGCAGCACAACGGGGGTGATAGTCCAAGAGACCCAGTACTTC
>TRBJ2-3|TRBV4-2|TRBD2|.
CASSQVGGSGGSQDTQYF
TGTGCCAGCAGCCAAGTCGGGGGTAGCGGGGGATCTCAGGATACGCAGTATTTT
>TRBJ1-4|TRBV7-9|.|.
CASSLDLTGRQEKLFF
TGTGCCAGCAGCTTGGACCTAACAGGGCGCCAAGAAAAACTGTTTTTT
>TRBJ1-2|TRBV5-4|.|few
CASSLNSYGYTF
TGTGCCAGCAGCTTGAACAGCTATGGCTACACCTTC
>TRBJ1-1|TRBV29-1|.|.
CSGSRTVNTEAFF
TGCAGCGGGTCCCGGACAGTGAACACTGAAGCTTTCTTT
>TRBJ1-2|TRBV12-3/TRBV12-4|TRBD1|many
CASTTDRVNGYTF
TGTGCCAGCACCACCGACAGGGTCAATGGCTACACCTTC
>TRBJ2-1|TRBV18|.|.
CASSPISGGAYNEQFF
TGTGCCAGCTCACCTATTTCCGGGGGAGCCTACAATGAGCAGTTCTTC
>TRBJ1-6|TRBV18|TRBD1|.
CASSPTGTGVHNSPLHF
TGTGCCAGCTCACCGACCGGGACAGGGGTACATAATTCACCCCTCCACTTT
>TRBJ2-2|TRBV12-3/TRBV12-4|TRBD2|many
CASRSGGDLGELFF
TGTGCCAGCCGTAGCGGGGGGGACCTCGGGGAGCTGTTTTTT
>TRBJ1-5|TRBV10-3|TRBD1|many
CAISESGTGVYVGNQPQHF
TGTGCCATCAGTGAGTCCGGGACAGGGGTTTATGTAGGCAATCAGCCCCAGCATTTT
>TRBJ2-1|TRBV11-2|TRBD2|many
CASSLVKRGLYNEQFF
TGTGCCAGCAGCTTAGTGAAGCGGGGGCTCTACAATGAGCAGTTCTTC
>TRBJ1-1|TRBV12-3/TRBV12-4|.|many
CASSFWVNTEAFF
TGTGCCAGCAGTTTTTGGGTGAACACTGAAGCTTTCTTT
>TRBJ2-1|TRBV4-3|.|many
CASSQEHGAYNEQFF
TGCGCCAGCAGCCAAGAGCATGGAGCATACAATGAGCAGTTCTTC
>TRBJ2-7|TRBV5-5|.|.
CASSLTGSTYEQYF
TGTGCCAGCAGCTTGACAGGGTCTACCTACGAGCAGTACTTC
>TRBJ2-5|TRBV24-1|TRBD2|few
CATSDFSPAGGPQETQYF
TGTGCCACCAGTGATTTCTCGCCAGCGGGGGGACCTCAAGAGACCCAGTACTTC
>TRBJ2-1|TRBV20-1|TRBD2|few
CSSRRGYNEQFF
TGCAGTTCTCGGCGGGGGTACAATGAGCAGTTCTTC
>TRBJ1-1|TRBV12-3/TRBV12-4|.|.
CASSLVGGEAFF
TGTGCCAGCAGTTTGGTGGGGGGGGAAGCTTTCTTT
>TRBJ1-4|TRBV28|.|.
CASVGARRLFF
TGTGCCAGCGTAGGGGCCCGAAGGCTGTTTTTT
>TRBJ2-7|TRBV7-6|TRBD1|few
CASSFGTGEGEQYF
TGTGCCAGCAGCTTCGGGACAGGGGAGGGTGAGCAGTACTTC
>TRBJ1-1|TRBV29-1|.|few
CSVVRQATEAFF
TGCAGCGTCGTTAGACAGGCAACTGAAGCTTTCTTT
>TRBJ2-3|TRBV7-2|.|many
CASSPGWEASIFTDTQYF
TGTGCCAGCAGCCCCGGTTGGGAGGCTAGCATATTCACAGATACGCAGTATTTT
>TRBJ1-2|TRBV6-5|.|few
CASSSPFRGIYGYTF
TGTGCCAGCAGTTCCCCCTTTCGGGGGATCTATGGCTACACCTTC
>TRBJ1-4|TRBV5-1|.|few
CASSLAGQNEKLFF
TGCGCCAGCAGCTTGGCCGGGCAGAATGAAAAACTGTTTTTT
>TRBJ1-2|TRBV29-1|.|few
CSVYYTYGYTF
TGCAGCGTTTATTATACCTATGGCTACACCTTC
>TRBJ2-7|TRBV9|.|few
CASSVGRTEVYEQYF
TGTGCCAGCAGCGTAGGGCGGACAGAAGTCTACGAGCAGTACTTC
>TRBJ2-5|TRBV3-1|.|many
CASSQGTAQETQYF
TGTGCCAGCAGCCAAGGAACTGCCCAAGAGACCCAGTACTTC
>TRBJ1-2|TRBV5-6|.|few
CASRNGGNYGYTF
TGTGCCAGCAGGAATGGGGGAAACTATGGCTACACCTTC
>TRBJ1-6|TRBV20-1|.|.
CSASRRDSPLHF
TGCAGTGCTTCTCGACGGGATTCACCCCTCCACTTT
>TRBJ1-2|TRBV4-3|.|many
CASSLLGVRIYGYTF
TGCGCCAGCAGCCTTCTAGGCGTCAGAATATATGGCTACACCTTC
>TRBJ1-1|TRBV28|.|.
CASTFSNPGTANTEAFF
TGTGCCAGCACCTTTTCCAACCCCGGGACGGCTAACACTGAAGCTTTCTTT
>TRBJ2-3|TRBV18|.|many
CASSQGQGTDTQYF
TGTGCCAGCTCACAGGGGCAGGGGACAGATACGCAGTATTTT
>TRBJ1-6|TRBV11-2|.|many
CASSPNVGNSPLHF
TGTGCCAGCAGCCCAAACGTGGGGAATTCACCCCTCCACTTT
>TRBJ1-2|TRBV7-9|.|.
CASSFQADTF
TGTGCCAGCAGCTTTCAAGCTGACACCTTC